The rows below give T cell receptor beta chains drawn from one sample of a study of T cell changes during pregnancy in multiple sclerosis. The protocol was immunoSEQ multiplex PCR, while the TCRdb copy is restricted to in-frame clones and leaves out a portion. The sample contains 85,000 to 130,000 clones, 85% to 95% of which appear only once. Sequencing was performed on peripheral blood, taken after pregnancy. These receptors were obtained from a female donor with multiple sclerosis, enrolled in a pregnancy study. The CDR3 runs from the conserved cysteine through the conserved F or W. D genes are given only for firm matches. Expanded clones get a size class; other rows say once, few or many, or leave the size out.

cdr3_length d_call clone_size j_call v_call cdr3_nt cdr3_aa
14 . . TRBJ2-5 TRBV5-6 TGTGCCAGCAGTACAGGGCTGTACTGGGAGACCCAGTACTTC CASSTGLYWETQYF
14 . . TRBJ2-7 TRBV5-1 TGCGCCAGCAGCACCGCCCCGGCGGTCTACGAGCAGTACTTC CASSTAPAVYEQYF
13 . . TRBJ2-1 TRBV7-3 TGTGCCAGCAGCTTAAACAGGGCCAATGAGCAGTTCTTC CASSLNRANEQFF
16 . . TRBJ2-7 TRBV28 TGTGCCAGCAGTTCCCCCAGCCCCAGTGCCGGGTACGAGCAGTACTTC CASSSPSPSAGYEQYF
15 . . TRBJ1-2 TRBV5-1 TGCGCCAGCAGCTTGGAGGGAGGGGCAGTCTATGGCTACACCTTC CASSLEGGAVYGYTF
16 TRBD2 . TRBJ2-5 TRBV15 TGTGCCACCAGCAGAGATGGGCCTAGCGGGGGAGGGACCCAGTACTTC CATSRDGPSGGGTQYF
13 . . TRBJ2-7 TRBV18 TGTGCCAGCTCACCGGCACTACCCGCGGAGCAGTACTTC CASSPALPAEQYF
15 TRBD1 . TRBJ2-1 TRBV5-1 TGCGCCAGCAGCTTGGCCCCCGGGACAGGGCCTGAGCAGTTCTTC CASSLAPGTGPEQFF
15 TRBD1 . TRBJ2-3 TRBV29-1 TGCAGCGTTGAGACTGGACAGGGCAAGCCAGATACGCAGTATTTT CSVETGQGKPDTQYF
15 TRBD2 . TRBJ2-1 TRBV7-2 TGTGCCAGCAGCGATAGCGGGGGGTCCTACAATGAGCAGTTCTTC CASSDSGGSYNEQFF
14 . . TRBJ2-3 TRBV5-1 TGCGCCAGCAGCTTGGGGGGGCGCGCAGATACGCAGTATTTT CASSLGGRADTQYF
16 . . TRBJ2-1 TRBV7-2 TGTGCCAGCAGCTTAGCGGGGGGGCGATTAGACAATGAGCAGTTCTTC CASSLAGGRLDNEQFF
13 . . TRBJ2-7 TRBV19 TGTGCCAGTAGTATAGATTCCGCGTACGAGCAGTACTTC CASSIDSAYEQYF
15 . . TRBJ1-6 TRBV19 TGTGCCAGTAACCGCCTACAGGGCCAAAATTCACCCCTCCACTTT CASNRLQGQNSPLHF
14 . . TRBJ2-5 TRBV9 TGTGCCAGCAGCGTAATGGGCAGTGAAGAGACCCAGTACTTC CASSVMGSEETQYF
14 TRBD1 . TRBJ2-1 TRBV7-9 TGTGCCACCCCCTACAGGGGCTCCTACAATGAGCAGTTCTTC CATPYRGSYNEQFF
14 TRBD1 . TRBJ1-4 TRBV19 TGTGCCAGTAGTTCGGACAGGCTCAGTGAAAAACTGTTTTTT CASSSDRLSEKLFF
16 . . TRBJ2-7 TRBV9 TGTGCCAGCAGCGTAGAGCCGGACATACAATCCTACGAGCAGTACTTC CASSVEPDIQSYEQYF
16 TRBD2 once TRBJ2-3 TRBV9 TGTGCCAGCAGCGTAGGAGTGGGAGGGGGCACAGATACGCAGTATTTT CASSVGVGGGTDTQYF
16 . . TRBJ1-1 TRBV18 TGTGCCAGCTCACCATCGCGCGTAGGGGCCTTCACTGAAGCTTTCTTT CASSPSRVGAFTEAFF
15 . once TRBJ1-4 TRBV15 TGTGCCACCAGCAGAGACAGGGCCTTAAATGAAAAACTGTTTTTT CATSRDRALNEKLFF
16 TRBD1 . TRBJ2-1 TRBV2 TGTGCCAGCAGTGAAGGGACAGGGTTTACCTACAATGAGCAGTTCTTC CASSEGTGFTYNEQFF
14 TRBD1 . TRBJ1-1 TRBV7-3 TGTGCCAGCACCCCTAACGCAGGGGGCACTGAAGCTTTCTTT CASTPNAGGTEAFF
15 . . TRBJ1-2 TRBV27 TGTGCCAGCAGTTTAGGCAGGGAAGGCGTATGGGGCTACACCTTC CASSLGREGVWGYTF
12 . . TRBJ1-5 TRBV6-5 TGTGCCAGCACCACCGGGGATCAGCCCCAGCATTTT CASTTGDQPQHF
14 TRBD1 . TRBJ2-7 TRBV30 TGTGCCTGGAGTTCGGACAGGGTTGACTACGAGCAGTACTTC CAWSSDRVDYEQYF
16 . . TRBJ2-2 TRBV5-6 TGTGCCAGCAGCTTGGCCCGGCAGGGGAGCTCCGGGGAGCTGTTTTTT CASSLARQGSSGELFF
13 . . TRBJ2-5 TRBV18 TGTGCCAGCTCACGGTCCAGCCAAGAGACCCAGTACTTC CASSRSSQETQYF
17 TRBD2 once TRBJ2-7 TRBV7-8 TGTGCCAGCAGCCACGGGAGTAGCGGGAGTTGGGCCTACGAGCAGTACTTC CASSHGSSGSWAYEQYF
12 TRBD1 . TRBJ1-6 TRBV30 TGTGCCTGGACAGGGGGCGGATCACCCCTCCACTTT CAWTGGGSPLHF
11 . . TRBJ2-7 TRBV30 TGTGCCGGCGCACGGGGTTACGAGCAGTACTTC CAGARGYEQYF
16 . . TRBJ1-1 TRBV29-1 TGCAGCGTTGACCGAACAGGGACGGCAATGAACACTGAAGCTTTCTTT CSVDRTGTAMNTEAFF
13 . . TRBJ1-1 TRBV5-1 TGCGCCAGCAGCTTGGCTAGGAACACTGAAGCTTTCTTT CASSLARNTEAFF
16 TRBD2 . TRBJ2-1 TRBV28 TGTGCCAGCAGTTGGGTTAGAGGGAGGGCCCTCAATGAGCAGTTCTTC CASSWVRGRALNEQFF
13 . . TRBJ2-2 TRBV6-5 TGTGCCAGCACCCGCGGCAACACCGGGGAGCTGTTTTTT CASTRGNTGELFF
11 . . TRBJ1-2 TRBV19 TGTGCCAGTAGTATCGAGGATGGCTACACCTTC CASSIEDGYTF
16 . . TRBJ1-3 TRBV5-1 TGCGCCAGCAGCCCCCTACAGGAATACTCTGGAAACACCATATATTTT CASSPLQEYSGNTIYF
16 . . TRBJ1-2 TRBV2 TGTGCCAGCTTATTGTCTGGCAGGGTGTACAACTATGGCTACACCTTC CASLLSGRVYNYGYTF
13 . . TRBJ1-2 TRBV6-1 TGTGCCAGCAGTCTCTATAGTACCTATGGCTACACCTTC CASSLYSTYGYTF
14 . . TRBJ1-1 TRBV18 TGTGCCAGCTCCCACAGGGTTCGGACGGTTGAAGCTTTCTTT CASSHRVRTVEAFF
14 . . TRBJ1-3 TRBV5-1 TGCGCCAGCAGCTTGGGGCCCTCTGGAAACACCATATATTTT CASSLGPSGNTIYF
13 TRBD1 . TRBJ2-7 TRBV29-1 TGCAGCTTCAGACAGGGGATGTCCTACGAGCAGTACTTC CSFRQGMSYEQYF
15 TRBD1 . TRBJ1-3 TRBV5-1 TGCGCCAGCAGCCCGAGACAGGGGAGTGGAAACACCATATATTTT CASSPRQGSGNTIYF
13 . once TRBJ2-7 TRBV6-1 TGTGCCAGCAGTTCCCGGGAACTGGGGGAGCAGTACTTC CASSSRELGEQYF
14 . . TRBJ2-7 TRBV7-2 TGTGCCAGCAGCTTAGAACAGGGCTCCTACGAGCAGTACTTC CASSLEQGSYEQYF
13 TRBD1 . TRBJ1-1 TRBV19 TGTGCCAGTACCTGGACAGGGGGCACTGAAGCTTTCTTT CASTWTGGTEAFF
14 . . TRBJ2-3 TRBV27 TGTGCCAGCAGTTACAGGTCAGACACAGATACGCAGTATTTT CASSYRSDTDTQYF
15 TRBD1 . TRBJ2-7 TRBV6-1 TGTGCCAGCAGAGGGCCCCCGGGACAGGCCTACGAGCAGTACTTC CASRGPPGQAYEQYF
14 . . TRBJ2-3 TRBV2 TGTGCCAGCAGGGGACTTTGGCGAGGAGATACGCAGTATTTT CASRGLWRGDTQYF
13 TRBD2 . TRBJ2-7 TRBV2 TGTGCCAGCAGTGCTAGCGGGAGTTACGAGCAGTACTTC CASSASGSYEQYF
14 TRBD1 . TRBJ1-1 TRBV5-4 TGTGCCAGCAGCCGGACAGGAAGAAAGACTGAAGCTTTCTTT CASSRTGRKTEAFF
16 . . TRBJ1-1 TRBV5-5 TGTGCCAGCAGCTTCCCACCATTAGGGGGGGCCACTGAAGCTTTCTTT CASSFPPLGGATEAFF
13 . . TRBJ1-5 TRBV5-8 TGTGCCAGCAGCTCCGACAGTAATCAGCCCCAGCATTTT CASSSDSNQPQHF
18 . . TRBJ1-2 TRBV29-1 TGCAGCGTTGAAGTTCTACGAGTAGGGAGGTCAGTTAACTATGGCTACACCTTC CSVEVLRVGRSVNYGYTF
14 . . TRBJ2-5 TRBV5-4 TGTGCCAGCAGCGATGGAGCAGGGGCAGAGACCCAGTACTTC CASSDGAGAETQYF
13 . . TRBJ2-7 TRBV6-5 TGTGCCAGCAGTCGAATACAGGGTAACGAGCAGTACTTC CASSRIQGNEQYF
14 . . TRBJ1-4 TRBV28 TGTGCCAGCAGACTAACAGGGTTAAGGGGAAAACTGTTTTTT CASRLTGLRGKLFF